What follows are 24 T cell receptor beta chains derived from one specimen sequenced in a study of T cell repertoires in cytomegalovirus infection. TCRdb fed the reads into MiXCR, producing one record per CDR3 protein. In the table there are about half a million distinct CDR3 sequences, 33% of which are singletons. The antigens of these receptors remain unknown. The material was cultured PBMCs, obtained from culture after CMV antigen stimulation. The source of these receptors is a human donor in good health (CMV status not recorded). Some clones in this sample may be carry-over from other donors' samples.

This CDR3 reads CASSLATSGRYNEQFF. DNA for the CDR3: TGTGCCAGCAGCTTAGCGACTAGCGGGAGATACAATGAGCAGTTCTTC. The genes are TRBV7-2 and TRBJ2-1, with TRBD2 matching over 12 bases. The CDR3 spans 16 residues. V was pared by 0 bases and J by 4 bases, with 1 base of the junction left unmatched. CDR1 SGHTA and CDR2 FQGNSA come from the germline V gene. Supplemented by reference TRBV7-2 and TRBJ2-1, the full variable domain reads GAGVSQSPSNKVTEKGKDVELRCDPISGHTALYWYRQSLGQGLEFLIYFQGNSAPDKSGLPSDRFSAERTGGSVSTLTIQRTQQEDSAVYLCASSLATSGRYNEQFFGPGTRLTVL.

The V gene is TRBV20-1, the J gene TRBJ2-2; D is possibly TRBD1 (6 bases). The CDR3 has 13 residues. V lost 6 bases, J lost 3 bases, and 11 bases lay in between. Germline CDR1 is DFQATT and CDR2 is SNEGSKA (reference sequence). The CDR3 spells CSASTGYTGELFF. The CDR3 coding sequence is TGCAGTGCAAGCACAGGGTACACCGGGGAGCTGTTTTTT.

V is TRBV19 and J is TRBJ2-2; the D is unclear. Trimming removed 5 bases from V and 8 bases from J, with 12 bases in between. CDR1 and CDR2 from the germline V gene are LNHDA and SQIVND (reference sequence). This CDR3 is built from 13 residues. The CDR3 here is CASSFVVNGELFF. The DNA for the CDR3 is TGTGCCAGTAGTTTTGTCGTTAATGGGGAGCTGTTTTTT.

Many counts were recorded for this clonotype. The rearrangement joins TRBV7-3 to TRBJ1-1, with a tentative D call TRBD1 (5 bases). CDR1 and CDR2 (germline): SGHTA, FQGTGA. V was trimmed by 5 bases and J by 1 base, leaving 11 bases between them. This CDR3 contains 14 residues. In DNA form, the CDR3 reads TGTGCCAGCAGCCCTTGGCAGGGGAACACTGAAGCTTTCTTT. Protein: CASSPWQGNTEAFF.

In DNA, the CDR3 is TGTGCCACCAGTATTGGGCCCACAGATACGCAGTATTTT. Protein sequence: CATSIGPTDTQYF. This chain connects TRBV24-1 to TRBJ2-3, with D unclear. The CDR3 covers 13 residues. Trimming pared 6 bases from V and 2 bases from J, leaving 8 bases between. Looked up from germline, CDR1 is KGHDR and CDR2 is SFDVKD.

V usage is TRBV27 and J usage is TRBJ1-1, with 9 positions matching TRBD1. Germline-derived CDR1 and CDR2 are MNHEY and SMNVEV (reference sequence). J gave up 8 bases and V 6 bases, and 7 bases lay outside the gene matches. There are 13 residues in the CDR3. The CDR3 bases are TGTGCCAGCAGCCGCCGGGACAGGGTGGAAGCTTTCTTT. This encodes CASSRRDRVEAFF.

This chain links TRBV7-2 with TRBJ2-5; 11 bases line up with TRBD2. CDR1 is SGHTA, CDR2 FQGNSA, per germline. This CDR3 spans 15 amino acids. With V trimmed by 3 bases and J by 4 bases, 4 bases remained unmatched. Here the CDR3 DNA reads TGTGCCAGCAGCTTCCGACTAGCGGGAAGAGAGACCCAGTACTTC. Amino acid sequence: CASSFRLAGRETQYF. Variable domain in full (rest from reference TRBV7-2 and TRBJ2-5): GAGVSQSPSNKVTEKGKDVELRCDPISGHTALYWYRQSLGQGLEFLIYFQGNSAPDKSGLPSDRFSAERTGGSVSTLTIQRTQQEDSAVYLCASSFRLAGRETQYFGPGTRLLVL.

There are a few counts of this clonotype. The chain recombines TRBV27 with TRBJ2-2, with a tentative D call TRBD2 (5 bases). Per the germline V gene, CDR1 is MNHEY and CDR2 is SMNVEV (reference sequence). The CDR3 runs 15 residues. Trimming stripped 6 bases from V and 4 bases from J, with 15 bases between. The CDR3 sequence is CASSQPGLATGELFF. The CDR3 DNA reads as TGTGCCAGCAGCCAGCCGGGATTGGCCACCGGGGAGCTGTTTTTT.

This clonotype appeared many times. This rearrangement joins TRBV7-9 to TRBJ2-3, with D maybe TRBD2 (7 bases). This CDR3 has 15 residues. In germline, CDR1 is SEHNR, CDR2 FQNEAQ (reference sequence). Trimming removed 3 bases from V and 2 bases from J, with 12 bases in between. CDR3 loop: CASSLGGGNTDTQYF. The CDR3 bases are TGTGCCAGCAGCTTGGGCGGGGGCAACACAGATACGCAGTATTTT.

The chain uses TRBV6-5 and TRBJ1-1; D is unclear. The CDR3 has 17 residues. V was trimmed by 0 bases and J by 0 bases, leaving 14 bases between them. CDR1 and CDR2 from the germline V gene are MNHEY and SVGAGI. CDR3 DNA: TGTGCCAGCAGTTACTCGGTTCAGGTGCGGATGAACACTGAAGCTTTCTTT. Protein: CASSYSVQVRMNTEAFF.

This clonotype was picked up many times. The chain links TRBV7-2 to TRBJ1-5; perhaps TRBD1 as D (5 bases). Germline V gene sequence: CDR1 SGHTA, CDR2 FQGNSA. Trimming took 4 bases from V and 3 from J, leaving 19 bases between them. There are 17 residues in the CDR3. The CDR3 here is CASSWDRGGLHNQPQHF. As DNA, the CDR3 is TGTGCCAGCAGCTGGGACCGGGGCGGCTTACACAATCAGCCCCAGCATTTT.

This chain uses TRBV7-2 with TRBJ2-3; a weak D match, TRBD2 (6 bases). Per germline, CDR1 SGHTA and CDR2 FQGNSA. V shed 5 bases and J shed 5 bases, with 14 bases lying between them. CDR3 length: 14 amino acids. CDR3 loop: CASSRSAGIDTQYF. The CDR3, as DNA: TGTGCCAGCAGCCGATCGGCGGGAATAGATACGCAGTATTTT.

The rearrangement uses TRBV20-1 and TRBJ2-3; 8 bases line up with TRBD2. In germline, CDR1 is DFQATT, CDR2 SNEGSKA (reference sequence). The V gene end was trimmed by 7 bases and the J gene end by 4 bases; junction bases not matched to a gene: 10. There are 14 residues in the CDR3. Here the CDR3 reads CSVKKREYPDTQYF. CDR3 DNA: TGCAGTGTCAAAAAGCGGGAGTACCCAGATACGCAGTATTTT.

The chain uses TRBV19 and TRBJ1-5; possibly TRBD1 for D (5 bases). Germline CDR1 is LNHDA and CDR2 is SQIVND (reference sequence). The CDR3 contains 14 residues. The CDR3 loop is CANGGDRGNQPQHF. The CDR3 bases are TGTGCAAACGGGGGGGACCGGGGCAATCAGCCCCAGCATTTT.

Many counts were recorded for this clonotype. This chain links TRBV7-8 with TRBJ1-4; 9 bases are shared with TRBD1. The germline V gene has CDR1 SGHVS and CDR2 FQNEAQ. This CDR3 comprises 14 residues. V was clipped by 5 bases and J by 5 bases; unmatched bases: 3. The DNA of the CDR3 is TGTGCCAGCAGCCGGGACAGGGCGAATGAAAAACTGTTTTTT. This encodes CASSRDRANEKLFF. Full variable domain (remainder filled in from reference TRBV7-8 and TRBJ1-4): GAGVSQSPRYKVAKRGQDVALRCDPISGHVSLFWYQQALGQGPEFLTYFQNEAQLDKSGLPSDRFFAERPEGSVSTLKIQRTQQEDSAVYLCASSRDRANEKLFFGSGTQLSVL.

The genes are TRBV6-2 or TRBV6-3 and TRBJ2-1, with 8 bases that match TRBD2. The J segment lost 8 bases and the V segment lost 2 bases, leaving 8 bases of the junction unmatched. CDR3 size: 15 residues. Germline CDR1 and CDR2: MNHEY and SVGEGT. Here the CDR3 DNA reads TGTGCCAGCAGTTACGCCGGGACTAGGGGTCATGAGCAGTTCTTC. Translated: CASSYAGTRGHEQFF.

This clonotype was observed a few times. The rearrangement links TRBV20-1 to TRBJ1-1; D remains ambiguous. The V end was cut by 3 bases, the J end by 3 bases, with 5 bases between. CDR3 size: 11 residues. Germline values: CDR1 DFQATT, CDR2 SNEGSKA (reference sequence). CDR3 in DNA: TGCAGTGCTAGTGGGGACACTGAAGCTTTCTTT. This sequence encodes CSASGDTEAFF.

The CDR3 DNA reads as TGTGCCAGCAGCTTACGTCCAGGGGGCATCTATGGCTACACCTTC. Translated, it gives CASSLRPGGIYGYTF. V and J are TRBV7-3 and TRBJ1-2; TRBD1 agrees at 8 bases. The CDR3 sequence is 15 residues long. With 2 bases clipped from V and 4 bases from J, the junction kept 6 bases outside the gene matches. The germline V gene encodes CDR1 SGHTA and CDR2 FQGTGA.

This clonotype was recorded many times. The J gene is TRBJ2-2, the V gene TRBV7-2, with 9 bases aligning to TRBD2. The germline CDR1 and CDR2 sequences are SGHTA and FQGNSA. This CDR3 is built from 17 residues. J was trimmed by 4 bases and V by 7 bases; bases with no gene match: 13. The CDR3 here is CASTPYSGRVITGELFF. CDR3 in DNA: TGTGCCAGCACCCCATATAGCGGGAGAGTAATCACCGGGGAGCTGTTTTTT.

This chain joins TRBV19 and TRBJ2-1; 8 bases fit TRBD2. Trimming cost V 5 bases and J 8 bases; bases outside gene matches: 11. The CDR3 is 15 residues long. Germline assignment: CDR1 LNHDA and CDR2 SQIVND (reference sequence). The CDR3 protein is CASSPRGLGRHEQFF. CDR3 DNA sequence: TGTGCCAGTAGTCCAAGGGGACTAGGACGGCATGAGCAGTTCTTC.

This clonotype was counted a few times. This chain joins TRBV28 and TRBJ2-3; TRBD1 matches 10 bases. CDR1 is MDHEN, CDR2 SYDVKM, per germline. Trimming cost V 6 bases and J 3 bases; bases outside gene matches: 9. The CDR3 spans 16 residues. CDR3 sequence: CASSLMGQGSTDTQYF. CDR3 DNA: TGTGCCAGCAGCCTAATGGGACAGGGGAGTACAGATACGCAGTATTTT. The full variable domain, in which reference TRBV28 and TRBJ2-3 provide the parts outside the CDR3, is DVKVTQSSRYLVKRTGEKVFLECVQDMDHENMFWYRQDPGLGLRLIYFSYDVKMKEKGDIPEGYSVSREKKERFSLILESASTNQTSMYLCASSLMGQGSTDTQYFGPGTRLTVL.

The rearrangement links TRBV7-9 to TRBJ2-4; D gene uncertain. Germline V gene lookup returns CDR1 SEHNR and CDR2 FQNEAQ (reference sequence). This CDR3 spans 11 amino acids. V lost 3 bases, J lost 10 bases, and 7 bases lay in between. CDR3 in DNA: TGTGCCAGCAGCTTCTACGGGATTCAGTACTTC. Its protein is CASSFYGIQYF. The whole variable domain, filled in from reference TRBV7-9 and TRBJ2-4, reads DTGVSQNPRHKITKRGQNVTFRCDPISEHNRLYWYRQTLGQGPEFLTYFQNEAQLEKSRLLSDRFSAERPKGSFSTLEIQRTEQGDSAMYLCASSFYGIQYFGAGTRLSVL.

This clonotype is a singleton in its sample. The chain couples TRBV19 to TRBJ1-2; weak D call: TRBD1 (6 bases). This CDR3 spans 14 amino acids. Trimming took 6 bases from V and 4 from J, leaving 15 bases between them. Germline CDR1 reads LNHDA; CDR2 reads SQIVND (reference sequence). The CDR3 spells CASRGQGTGYGYTF. In DNA form, the CDR3 reads TGTGCCAGTAGAGGGCAGGGGACTGGCTATGGCTACACCTTC.

This clonotype was seen ten or more times. The chain combines TRBV7-2 with TRBJ2-3, with a tentative D call TRBD2 (5 bases). With 5 bases removed from V and 6 bases from J, the gap between germline ends came to 21 bases. Per germline, CDR1 SGHTA and CDR2 FQGNSA. This CDR3 is 16 amino acids long. The chain's CDR3 is CASSAGGPRATDTQYF. The CDR3 DNA is TGTGCCAGCAGCGCAGGAGGACCCCGGGCCACTGATACGCAGTATTTT. The full variable domain, with the rest looked up from reference TRBV7-2 and TRBJ2-3, is GAGVSQSPSNKVTEKGKDVELRCDPISGHTALYWYRQSLGQGLEFLIYFQGNSAPDKSGLPSDRFSAERTGGSVSTLTIQRTQQEDSAVYLCASSAGGPRATDTQYFGPGTRLTVL.